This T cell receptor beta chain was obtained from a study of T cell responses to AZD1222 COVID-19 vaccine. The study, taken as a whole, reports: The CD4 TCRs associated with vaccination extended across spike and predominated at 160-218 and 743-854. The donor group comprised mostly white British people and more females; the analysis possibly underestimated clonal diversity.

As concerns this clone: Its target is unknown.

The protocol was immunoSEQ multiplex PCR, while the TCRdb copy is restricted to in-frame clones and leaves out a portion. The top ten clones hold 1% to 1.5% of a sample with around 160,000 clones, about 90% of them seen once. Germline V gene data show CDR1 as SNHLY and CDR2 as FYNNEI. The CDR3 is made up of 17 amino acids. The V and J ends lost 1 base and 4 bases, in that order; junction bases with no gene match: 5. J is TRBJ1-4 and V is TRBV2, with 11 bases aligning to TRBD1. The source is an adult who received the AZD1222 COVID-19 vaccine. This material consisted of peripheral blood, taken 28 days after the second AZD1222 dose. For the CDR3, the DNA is TGTGCCAGCAGTGAAGAGGACAGGGGGCTCGGTAATGAAAAACTGTTTTTT. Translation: CASSEEDRGLGNEKLFF. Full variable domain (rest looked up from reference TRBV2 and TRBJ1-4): EPEVTQTPSHQVTQMGQEVILRCVPISNHLYFYWYRQILGQKVEFLVSFYNNEISEKSEIFDDQFSVERPDGSNFTLKIRSTKLEDSAMYFCASSEEDRGLGNEKLFFGSGTQLSVL.